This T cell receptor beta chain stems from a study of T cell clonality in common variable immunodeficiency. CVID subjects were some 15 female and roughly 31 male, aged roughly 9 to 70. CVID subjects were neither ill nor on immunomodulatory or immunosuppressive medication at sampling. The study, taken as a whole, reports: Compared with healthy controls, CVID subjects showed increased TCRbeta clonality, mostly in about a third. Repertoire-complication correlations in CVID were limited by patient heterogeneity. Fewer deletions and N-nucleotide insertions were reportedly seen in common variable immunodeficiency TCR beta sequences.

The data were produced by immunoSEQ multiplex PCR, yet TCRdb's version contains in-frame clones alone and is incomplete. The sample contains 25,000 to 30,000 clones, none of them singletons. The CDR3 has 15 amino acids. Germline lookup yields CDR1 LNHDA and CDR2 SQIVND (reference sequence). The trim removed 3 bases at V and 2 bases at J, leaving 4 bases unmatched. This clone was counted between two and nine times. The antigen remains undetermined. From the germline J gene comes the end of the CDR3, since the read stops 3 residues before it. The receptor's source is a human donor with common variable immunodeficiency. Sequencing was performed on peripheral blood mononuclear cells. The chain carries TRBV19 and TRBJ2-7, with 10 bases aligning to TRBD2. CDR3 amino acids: CASSIRTSGTYEQYF. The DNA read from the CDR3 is TGTGCCAGTAGTATTAGGACTAGCGGAACCTACGAG.